Below are 21 T cell receptor beta chains sequenced from a single sample in a study of blood T cells in healthy people across ages (dated by TCRdb to 2015 to 2017). The library was prepared using 5' RACE. A second PCR of roughly 6 to 11 cycles was performed with a sample-barcoded 5' primer and a J-beta primer mix. TCRdb ran its own pipeline on the public reads, namely fastp trimming at Q25 and MiXCR clone calling, and kept in-frame beta chains. CDR3 protein duplicates are merged, each entry listing the most common genes and DNA. The sample records approximately 2,000,000 distinct CDR3 sequences, approximately 40% of which are singletons. The top ten clonotypes cover 20% to 25% of the sample. Material: blood. The source is a human donor in good health.

This clonotype occurred a few times. The chain uses TRBV12-3 or TRBV12-4 and TRBJ1-2, with 9 bases fitting TRBD1. The J segment lost 2 bases and the V segment lost 6 bases, leaving 7 bases of the junction unmatched. This CDR3 spans 15 amino acids. The DNA for the CDR3 is TGTGCCAGCAGGCCCACAGGGGGCGGGAACTATGGCTACACCTTC. It codes for CASRPTGGGNYGYTF.

The rearrangement joins TRBV7-3 to TRBJ1-6; 9 bases fit TRBD1. V trimming: 1 base; J trimming: 5 bases; junction bases outside the gene matches: 3. CDR1 is SGHTA and CDR2 is FQGTGA in the germline V gene. The CDR3 length is 16 residues. In DNA form, the CDR3 reads TGTGCCAGCAGCTTAATGGGGACAGGGAATAATTCACCCCTCCACTTT. It translates to CASSLMGTGNNSPLHF. Full variable domain (rest looked up from reference TRBV7-3 and TRBJ1-6): GAGVSQTPSNKVTEKGKYVELRCDPISGHTALYWYRQSLGQGPEFLIYFQGTGAADDSGLPNDRFFAVRPEGSVSTLKIQRTERGDSAVYLCASSLMGTGNNSPLHFGNGTRLTVT.

The CDR3 DNA reads as TGTGCCAGCAGCCGACAGGGTGTGGCTGAAGCTTTCTTT. It codes for CASSRQGVAEAFF. This sequence joins TRBV7-9 and TRBJ1-1; 7 positions agree with TRBD1. The germline V gene encodes CDR1 SEHNR and CDR2 FQNEAQ (reference sequence). The CDR3 extends over 13 amino acids. J lost 6 bases, V lost 5 bases, and 6 bases had no gene match.

The chain combines TRBV5-1 with TRBJ1-1; the match to TRBD1 covers 9 bases. CDR3 length: 17 residues. The V gene's germline CDR1 is SGHRS and CDR2 YFSETQ. V gave up 2 bases and J gave up 2 bases; unmatched junction bases: 10. Here the CDR3 DNA reads TGCGCCAGCAGCTTTACCGGGACAGGGTTTAGAAACACTGAAGCTTTCTTT. The encoded protein is CASSFTGTGFRNTEAFF.

The gene calls are TRBV7-2 and TRBJ1-5; the match to TRBD1 covers 10 bases. V lost 5 bases and J lost 3; bases outside the gene matches: 7. The CDR3 extends over 16 amino acids. Germline V gene data show CDR1 as SGHTA and CDR2 as FQGNSA. CDR3 DNA: TGTGCCAGCAGCAAGAGACAGGGGGCGCCCAATCAGCCCCAGCATTTT. Translation gives CASSKRQGAPNQPQHF.

The CDR3 reads CASSLGGSRTYGYTF. CDR3 coding DNA: TGCGCCAGCAGCTTGGGAGGTTCGCGGACCTATGGCTACACCTTC. The chain joins TRBV5-1 to TRBJ1-2; no firm D call. This CDR3 is built from 15 residues. The germline gives CDR1 SGHRS, CDR2 YFSETQ. V was cut by 0 bases and J by 4 bases, with 13 bases left in between.

This clonotype was detected a few times. The chain combines TRBV12-3 or TRBV12-4 with TRBJ1-1; the D is unclear. This CDR3 comprises 14 residues. Deletions cut 7 bases from V and 3 bases from J, with 15 bases between. The CDR3 is CASIKITGDTEAFF. The CDR3 nucleotides are TGTGCCAGCATTAAAATAACGGGAGACACTGAAGCTTTCTTT.

This clonotype has just a few counts. The CDR3 here is CASSPSKQGVGELFF. In DNA, the CDR3 is TGCGCCAGCAGCCCATCCAAACAGGGAGTCGGGGAGCTGTTTTTT. The chain recombines TRBV4-1 with TRBJ2-2; tentatively, D is TRBD1 (6 bases). Looked up from germline, CDR1 is MGHRA and CDR2 is YSYEKL. V was cut by 4 bases and J by 7 bases, with 16 bases left in between. The CDR3 spans 15 residues.

With regard to this clonotype: The CDR3 carries no conserved terminal phenylalanine or tryptophan, so it likely arises from a read error. The V gene is TRBV7-2, the J gene TRBJ2-3; D may correspond to TRBD1 or TRBD2 (5 bases each). There are 14 residues in the CDR3. V lost 0 bases and J lost 4, with 8 bases in between. Germline values: CDR1 SGHTA, CDR2 FQGNSA. The CDR3 spells CASSLARGADTQYV. DNA for the CDR3: TGTGCCAGCAGCTTAGCGAGGGGCGCAGATACGCAGTATGTT.

Only a few counts were recorded for this clonotype. This chain joins TRBV12-3 or TRBV12-4 and TRBJ1-1, with TRBD1 matching 8 bases. The CDR3 is 15 amino acids. V trimming: 5 bases; J trimming: 1 base; junction bases outside the gene matches: 6. CDR3 sequence (DNA): TGTGCCAGCAGTGCCGGACAGGGAAGGAACACTGAAGCTTTCTTT. It yields the protein CASSAGQGRNTEAFF.

J is TRBJ2-3 and V is TRBV7-6; a weak D match, TRBD2 (6 bases). V dropped 5 bases and J dropped 4 bases, with 19 bases sitting between them. The CDR3 extends over 16 amino acids. Germline CDR1 reads SGHVS; CDR2 reads FNYEAQ. CDR3 sequence (DNA): TGTGCCAGCAGCCTGATTACAGCATCTAGCGCAGATACGCAGTATTTT. It codes for CASSLITASSADTQYF.

The CDR3 DNA is TGTGCCAGCAGTTACGGTGGCACGCCATTCGATGAGCAGTTCTTC. It is translated as CASSYGGTPFDEQFF. The chain carries TRBV6-2 or TRBV6-3 and TRBJ2-1; no reliable D call. V lost 2 bases and J 8 bases, leaving 16 bases between the germline ends. The CDR3 length is 15 residues. Germline lookup yields CDR1 MNHEY and CDR2 SVGEGT.

This sequence joins TRBV5-1 and TRBJ1-2; the match to TRBD1 covers 8 bases. The CDR3 is 15 residues long. The germline V gene encodes CDR1 SGHRS and CDR2 YFSETQ. After removal of 4 bases from V and 7 bases from J, the junction contained 12 bases not matched to a gene. The CDR3 region has the DNA TGCGCCAGCAGCACCTCACAGGGGGTTGGCTGTGGCTACACCTTC. As protein: CASSTSQGVGCGYTF.

V is TRBV6-1 and J is TRBJ2-1; 10 nucleotides line up with TRBD1. After removal of 6 bases from V and 8 bases from J, the junction contained 4 bases not matched to a gene. CDR3 length equals 13 residues. Looked up from germline, CDR1 is MNHNS and CDR2 is SASEGT. CDR3 sequence (DNA): TGTGCCAGCAGGGACAGGGGGGGTGATGAGCAGTTCTTC. Amino acids: CASRDRGGDEQFF.

This clonotype was counted ten times or more. V gene TRBV7-2 combines with J gene TRBJ2-5; D is perhaps TRBD1 (6 bases). With 2 bases removed from V and 7 bases from J, the gap between germline ends came to 8 bases. Per germline, CDR1 SGHTA and CDR2 FQGNSA. The CDR3 is 12 amino acids. Here the CDR3 reads CASSLLGGTQYF. CDR3 in DNA: TGTGCCAGCAGCTTATTAGGGGGGACCCAGTACTTC. Full variable domain (missing parts from reference TRBV7-2 and TRBJ2-5): GAGVSQSPSNKVTEKGKDVELRCDPISGHTALYWYRQSLGQGLEFLIYFQGNSAPDKSGLPSDRFSAERTGGSVSTLTIQRTQQEDSAVYLCASSLLGGTQYFGPGTRLLVL.

This chain joins TRBV29-1 and TRBJ2-7; 13 bases fit TRBD2. The CDR3 sequence is 15 residues long. V lost 4 bases, J lost 2 bases, and 5 bases stayed unmatched. Germline CDR1 and CDR2: SQVTM and ANQGSEA. The CDR3 DNA follows: TGCAGCGTTGTGGGACTAGCGGGGTCCCCCTACGAGCAGTACTTC. Its protein product is CSVVGLAGSPYEQYF.

V is TRBV21-1 and J is TRBJ2-1. TRBV21-1 is a listed pseudogene. CDR3 length: 14 amino acids. The CDR3 spells CASSKGEGMNEQFF. CDR3 nucleotide sequence: TGTGCCAGCAGCAAAGGGGAAGGTATGAATGAGCAGTTCTTC.

This sequence joins TRBV29-1 and TRBJ1-2; possibly TRBD1 for D (5 bases). Looked up from germline, CDR1 is SQVTM and CDR2 is ANQGSEA. The germline V and J ends were trimmed by 6 bases and 8 bases, with 19 bases remaining between them. The CDR3 is made up of 13 amino acids. CDR3 loop: CSVQRDAGEGYTF. As DNA, the CDR3 is TGCAGCGTACAACGGGACGCGGGGGAAGGCTACACCTTC. Looking up the rest from reference TRBV29-1 and TRBJ1-2 gives the full variable domain: SAVISQKPSRDICQRGTSLTIQCQVDSQVTMMFWYRQQPGQSLTLIATANQGSEATYESGFVIDKFPISRPNLTFSTLTVSNMSPEDSSIYLCSVQRDAGEGYTFGSGTRLTVV.

This clonotype was picked up many times. The gene calls are TRBV5-5 and TRBJ2-3, with 10 bases that match TRBD1. The CDR3 sequence is 16 residues long. V shed 4 bases and J 3 bases; nucleotides not matched to a gene: 8. Germline CDR1 SGHKS, CDR2 YYEKEE (reference sequence). CDR3 nucleotide sequence: TGTGCCAGCAGCCCGGGACAGGGGAGTCGAACAGATACGCAGTATTTT. It is translated as CASSPGQGSRTDTQYF.

The DNA of the CDR3 is TGTGCCAGCAGTGAAAGCGTGGGGGGCTATGGCTACACCTTC. It yields the protein CASSESVGGYGYTF. V is TRBV6-1 and J is TRBJ1-2; possibly TRBD1 for D (5 bases). This CDR3 contains 14 residues. V was cut by 2 bases and J by 4 bases, with 11 bases left in between. Germline V lookup: CDR1 MNHNS, CDR2 SASEGT.

The chain joins TRBV7-2 to TRBJ2-4; D possibly uses TRBD1 or TRBD2 (6 bases each). Germline V gene sequence: CDR1 SGHTA, CDR2 FQGNSA. Trimming removed 6 bases at V and 5 bases at J, with 20 bases between. The CDR3 runs 16 residues. The CDR3, as DNA: TGTGCCAGCAGTTTTAGAGGGGGTTGGGGGGAAAACATTCAGTACTTC. Translating it yields CASSFRGGWGENIQYF. Drawing the rest from reference TRBV7-2 and TRBJ2-4, the complete variable domain is GAGVSQSPSNKVTEKGKDVELRCDPISGHTALYWYRQSLGQGLEFLIYFQGNSAPDKSGLPSDRFSAERTGGSVSTLTIQRTQQEDSAVYLCASSFRGGWGENIQYFGAGTRLSVL.